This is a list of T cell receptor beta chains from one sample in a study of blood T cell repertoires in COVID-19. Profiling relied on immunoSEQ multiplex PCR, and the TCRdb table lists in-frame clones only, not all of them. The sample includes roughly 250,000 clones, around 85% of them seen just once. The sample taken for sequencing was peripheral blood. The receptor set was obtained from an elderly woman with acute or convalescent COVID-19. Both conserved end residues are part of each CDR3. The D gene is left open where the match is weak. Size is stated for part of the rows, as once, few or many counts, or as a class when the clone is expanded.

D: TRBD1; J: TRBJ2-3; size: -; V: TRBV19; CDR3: CATKTGTTTDTQYF; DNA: TGTGCCACTAAGACAGGGACGACTACAGATACGCAGTATTTT
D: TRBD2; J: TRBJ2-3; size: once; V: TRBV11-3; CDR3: CASSPGGEYTQYF; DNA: TGTGCCAGCAGCCCCGGGGGGGAGTATACGCAGTATTTT
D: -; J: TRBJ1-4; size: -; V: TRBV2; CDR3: CASSTGQLLSEKLFF; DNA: TGTGCCAGCAGTACCGGACAGCTCCTTTCTGAAAAACTGTTTTTT
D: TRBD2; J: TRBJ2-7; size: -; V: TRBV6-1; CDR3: CASRGNGGKYEQYF; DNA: TGTGCCAGCAGGGGTAACGGGGGGAAATACGAGCAGTACTTC
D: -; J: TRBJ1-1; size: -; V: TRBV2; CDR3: CASSPQGRAAFF; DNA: TGTGCCAGCAGTCCCCAAGGGAGGGCAGCTTTCTTT
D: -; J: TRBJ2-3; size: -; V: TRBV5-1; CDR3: CASSLDLTDTQYF; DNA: TGCGCCAGCAGCTTGGATCTCACAGATACGCAGTATTTT
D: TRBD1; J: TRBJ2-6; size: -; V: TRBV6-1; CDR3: CASSDQGALSSGANVLTF; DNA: TGTGCCAGCAGTGACCAGGGGGCCCTGAGCTCTGGGGCCAACGTCCTGACTTTC
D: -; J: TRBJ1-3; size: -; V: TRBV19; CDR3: CASRSSGDAGNTIYF; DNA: TGTGCCAGTAGATCCTCGGGGGACGCTGGAAACACCATATATTTT
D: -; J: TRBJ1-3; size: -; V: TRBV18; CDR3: CASSPPTALPTSGNTIYF; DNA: TGTGCCAGCTCACCGCCTACAGCCCTTCCCACCTCTGGAAACACCATATATTTT
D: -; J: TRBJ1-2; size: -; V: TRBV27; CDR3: CASSPRLVSYGYTF; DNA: TGTGCCAGCAGTCCGAGGCTAGTTAGCTATGGCTACACCTTC
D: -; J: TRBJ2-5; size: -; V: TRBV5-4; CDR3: CASSLGDRNQETQYF; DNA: TGTGCCAGCAGCTTGGGTGACAGGAACCAAGAGACCCAGTACTTC
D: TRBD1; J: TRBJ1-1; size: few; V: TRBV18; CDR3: CASSPPGGQGALAFF; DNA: TGTGCCAGCTCACCACCGGGGGGACAGGGGGCTTTGGCTTTCTTT
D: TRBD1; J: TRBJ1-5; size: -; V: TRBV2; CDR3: CASSVGDRVIQPQHF; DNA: TGTGCCAGCAGTGTAGGGGACAGGGTCATTCAGCCCCAGCATTTT
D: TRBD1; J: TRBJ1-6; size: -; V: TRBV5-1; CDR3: CASSLAGQDNSPLHF; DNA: TGCGCCAGCAGCTTGGCGGGACAGGATAATTCACCCCTCCACTTT
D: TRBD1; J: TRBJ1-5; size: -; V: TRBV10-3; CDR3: CAISGTGEANQPQHF; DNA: TGTGCCATCAGTGGGACAGGGGAAGCCAATCAGCCCCAGCATTTT
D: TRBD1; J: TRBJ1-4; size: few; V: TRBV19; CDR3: CASSIPPGQGLFF; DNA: TGTGCCAGTAGTATCCCTCCGGGACAGGGTCTGTTTTTT